The 25 T cell receptor beta chains presented below share a single source sample, sequenced in a study of blood T cell repertoires in COVID-19. Sequencing used immunoSEQ multiplex PCR; TCRdb keeps in-frame clones, though not all of them. This sample yields 200,000 to 300,000 clones, of which about 88% are seen a single time; roughly 3.9% belongs to the top ten. Sequencing was carried out using peripheral blood. These receptors were taken from a man in his sixties who had recovered from COVID-19.

This chain links TRBV11-2 with TRBJ2-2, with TRBD1 identical over 8 bases. This CDR3 has 16 residues. Per the germline V gene, CDR1 is SGHAT and CDR2 is FQNNGV. V lost 2 bases to trimming and J lost 6 bases; unmatched junction nucleotides: 8. The CDR3 nucleotides read TGTGCCAGCAGCTTACGGAGTCCAGGGGGCTCCGGGGAGCTGTTTTTT. Amino acids: CASSLRSPGGSGELFF.

The chain employs TRBV19 and TRBJ1-2; D possibly corresponds to TRBD1 (5 bases). Trimming removed 6 bases from V and 0 bases from J, with 8 bases in between. CDR1 and CDR2 (germline): LNHDA, SQIVND (reference sequence). This CDR3 is built from 13 residues. CDR3 bases: TGTGCCAGTAGGCGGGGGACTAACTATGGCTACACCTTC. Protein sequence: CASRRGTNYGYTF.

This chain joins TRBV5-5 and TRBJ1-4, with TRBD1 identical over 8 bases. Trimming removed 4 bases from V and 4 bases from J; junction bases left unmatched: 3. The CDR3 covers 14 residues. Germline-derived CDR1 and CDR2 are SGHKS and YYEKEE (reference sequence). In nucleotides, the CDR3 is TGTGCCAGCAGCCGGACAGGGTATAATGAAAAACTGTTTTTT. Amino acid sequence: CASSRTGYNEKLFF. The variable domain in full, with the rest retrieved from reference TRBV5-5 and TRBJ1-4, is DAGVTQSPTHLIKTRGQQVTLRCSPISGHKSVSWYQQVLGQGPQFIFQYYEKEERGRGNFPDRFSARQFPNYSSELNVNALLLGDSALYLCASSRTGYNEKLFFGSGTQLSVL.

This chain connects TRBV7-9 to TRBJ2-3; D might be TRBD1 (5 bases). The CDR3 loop spans 14 amino acids. V was shortened by 6 bases and J by 0 bases, with 10 bases between the two germline ends. The germline V gene has CDR1 SEHNR and CDR2 FQNEAQ (reference sequence). The CDR3 sequence: CASRRQGSTDTQYF. CDR3 nucleotide sequence: TGTGCCAGCAGAAGGCAGGGTAGCACAGATACGCAGTATTTT.

The chain joins TRBV4-2 to TRBJ1-2; TRBD1 might be the D (6 bases). Germline V CDR1 and CDR2: LGHNA, YNFKEQ. V lost 0 bases, J lost 3 bases, and 11 bases lay in between. The CDR3 covers 15 residues. CDR3 nucleotide sequence: TGTGCCAGCAGCCAAGAGAACAGGGATGACTATGGCTACACCTTC. As protein: CASSQENRDDYGYTF.

A single count supports this clone. This chain uses TRBV5-1 with TRBJ2-1; TRBD2 agrees at 13 bases. The V and J ends lost 0 bases and 7 bases, in that order; junction bases with no gene match: 10. This CDR3 comprises 18 residues. Germline CDR1 is SGHRS and CDR2 is YFSETQ. As DNA, the CDR3 is TGCGCCAGCAGCTTGGAACTAGCGGGGGGGCCGTCAGGGAATGAGCAGTTCTTC. It translates to CASSLELAGGPSGNEQFF.

The rearrangement joins TRBV25-1 to TRBJ1-3; no clear D gene. This CDR3 region has 15 residues. The V end lost 0 bases, the J end lost 1 base, and 7 bases lay between the germline ends. The germline V gene encodes CDR1 MGHDK and CDR2 SYGVNS. In nucleotides, the CDR3 is TGTGCCAGCAGTGAATATTCAACATCTGGAAACACCATATATTTT. Translation gives CASSEYSTSGNTIYF.

This clone showed up just a few times. The same CDR3 is also encoded by other DNA sequences in this sample. CDR3 in DNA: TGTGCCAGCAGCCTCACAGGGGACTCTGGAAACACCATATATTTT. It specifies CASSLTGDSGNTIYF. The chain carries TRBV11-1 and TRBJ1-3; 7 nucleotides match TRBD1. Trimming cost V 5 bases and J 0 bases; bases outside gene matches: 4. The germline V gene has CDR1 SGHAT and CDR2 FQDESV (reference sequence). The CDR3 covers 15 residues.

CDR3 residues: CASSGRTGATNEKLFF. Written as DNA, the CDR3 is TGTGCCAGCAGTGGGAGGACGGGAGCAACTAATGAAAAACTGTTTTTT. The J gene is TRBJ1-4, the V gene TRBV6-2 or TRBV6-3, with no clear D. The ends were cut back, 5 bases at V and 0 bases at J, with 13 bases in the middle. CDR3 length: 16 amino acids. Germline assignment: CDR1 MNHEY and CDR2 SVGEGT.

The rearrangement uses TRBV24-1 and TRBJ2-3; D is ambiguous. There are 15 residues in the CDR3. Germline V gene lookup returns CDR1 KGHDR and CDR2 SFDVKD. Trimming pared 3 bases from V and 2 bases from J, leaving 11 bases between. CDR3 coding DNA: TGTGCCACCAGTGATACACAGAATCCCACAGATACGCAGTATTTT. It translates to CATSDTQNPTDTQYF.

This chain joins TRBV29-1 and TRBJ1-3; TRBD1 matches at 8 bases. The CDR3 has 14 residues. The V segment lost 7 bases and the J segment 6 bases; nucleotides outside the gene matches: 11. From germline, CDR1 is SQVTM and CDR2 ANQGSEA. The CDR3 DNA reads TGCAGCGCCGACACCGACAGGGGCACAAACACCATATATTTT. Encoded protein: CSADTDRGTNTIYF.

This rearrangement joins TRBV5-1 to TRBJ2-2, with D possibly TRBD1 on 6 matching bases. CDR1 is SGHRS and CDR2 is YFSETQ in the germline V gene. Trimming left V 7 bases short and J 4 bases short, with 11 bases between. The CDR3 spans 13 residues. CDR3 bases: TGCGCCAGCCAGGGGCCGACCACCGGGGAGCTGTTTTTT. Residues: CASQGPTTGELFF.

This chain uses TRBV19 with TRBJ2-2, with 10 bases that match TRBD1. The CDR3 spans 16 residues. Losses at the gene ends were 7 bases for V and 7 bases for J; bases not matched to a gene: 12. Germline values: CDR1 LNHDA, CDR2 SQIVND (reference sequence). The CDR3 DNA follows: TGTGCCAGTAACCCTGGAGGACAGGGGGTCTTCGGGGAGCTGTTTTTT. It specifies CASNPGGQGVFGELFF.

The chain carries TRBV29-1 and TRBJ1-5; possible D gene TRBD1, 5 bases. CDR1 and CDR2 (germline): SQVTM, ANQGSEA. V dropped 2 bases and J dropped 1 base, with 9 bases sitting between them. The CDR3 consists of 14 residues. Here the CDR3 DNA reads TGCAGCGTTGAAAGGAGGGACAGCAATCAGCCCCAGCATTTT. This encodes CSVERRDSNQPQHF.

This clone came up once. The CDR3 coding sequence is TGTGCCACCAGTGAGCAGGGCAATCAGCCCCAGCATTTT. Protein: CATSEQGNQPQHF. The chain joins TRBV24-1 to TRBJ1-5; D uncertain. The CDR3 totals 13 residues. The germline gives CDR1 KGHDR, CDR2 SFDVKD. V dropped 4 bases and J dropped 2 bases, with 5 bases sitting between them.

V and J are TRBV9 and TRBJ2-7; D perhaps matches TRBD1 (5 bases). V gave up 3 bases and J gave up 2 bases, with 12 bases separating them. Germline-derived CDR1 and CDR2 are SGDLS and YYNGEE. CDR3 size: 14 residues. The CDR3 protein is CASSAGQIPYEQYF. In DNA, the CDR3 is TGTGCCAGCAGCGCAGGACAAATACCCTACGAGCAGTACTTC.

The chain has TRBV12-5 and TRBJ1-1, with D tentatively TRBD1 (6 bases). Trimming shortened V by 0 bases and J by 3 bases, and 11 bases separated the two germline ends. CDR1 and CDR2 from the germline V gene are LGHNT and FRNRAP. CDR3 size: 15 residues. The CDR3, as DNA: TGTGCTAGTGGTTTGGTAAACAGGGTGGACACTGAAGCTTTCTTT. Translating it yields CASGLVNRVDTEAFF. The variable domain in full, completed from reference TRBV12-5 and TRBJ1-1, reads DARVTQTPRHKVTEMGQEVTMRCQPILGHNTVFWYRQTMMQGLELLAYFRNRAPLDDSGMPKDRFSAEMPDATLATLKIQPSEPRDSAVYFCASGLVNRVDTEAFFGQGTRLTVV.

The CDR3 region has the DNA TGTGCCAGCAGCTCCTGGGACAGGGGTTATCGGGAGACCCAGTACTTC. It translates to CASSSWDRGYRETQYF. The chain combines TRBV7-9 with TRBJ2-5; the match to TRBD1 covers 10 bases. The CDR3 sequence is 16 residues long. The junction had 10 bases not matched to a gene; V was cut back by 4 bases and J by 5 bases. CDR1 and CDR2 (germline): SEHNR, FQNEAQ (reference sequence).

V gene TRBV6-5 combines with J gene TRBJ2-5; TRBD1 is a possible D gene (6 bases). Germline CDR1 is MNHEY and CDR2 is SVGAGI. The CDR3 extends over 14 amino acids. The germline V and J ends were trimmed by 7 bases and 4 bases, with 16 bases remaining between them. CDR3 sequence: CASNPTGHGETQYF. The CDR3 coding sequence is TGTGCCAGCAACCCTACAGGGCATGGAGAGACCCAGTACTTC.

This sequence joins TRBV19 and TRBJ1-4; a weak D match, TRBD1 (5 bases). Germline V gene sequence: CDR1 LNHDA, CDR2 SQIVND (reference sequence). V lost 5 bases, J lost 8 bases, and 15 bases lay in between. CDR3 length: 14 residues. CDR3 residues: CASSRQLLGEKLFF. For the CDR3, the DNA is TGTGCCAGTAGTCGACAGTTACTTGGAGAAAAACTGTTTTTT. The variable domain in full, with the rest retrieved from reference TRBV19 and TRBJ1-4, is DGGITQSPKYLFRKEGQNVTLSCEQNLNHDAMYWYRQDPGQGLRLIYYSQIVNDFQKGDIAEGYSVSREKKESFPLTVTSAQKNPTAFYLCASSRQLLGEKLFFGSGTQLSVL.

The genes are TRBV10-2 and TRBJ2-7, with 7 bases matching TRBD2. The CDR3 consists of 16 residues. Germline CDR1 and CDR2: WSHSY and SAAADI. The junction had 13 bases not matched to a gene; V was cut back by 5 bases and J by 3 bases. The CDR3 nucleotides read TGCGCCAGCAGTCCGAACCTACTAGCGAGGGGCTACGAGCAGTACTTC. Residues: CASSPNLLARGYEQYF.

The J gene is TRBJ1-2, the V gene TRBV30; 10 positions agree with TRBD1. The CDR3 has 14 residues. Germline CDR1 reads GTSNPN; CDR2 reads SVGIG (reference sequence). V trimming: 2 bases; J trimming: 2 bases; junction bases outside the gene matches: 2. CDR3: CAWSRGQGNYGYTF. In DNA form, the CDR3 reads TGTGCCTGGAGTAGGGGACAGGGGAACTATGGCTACACCTTC.

V gene TRBV11-3 combines with J gene TRBJ2-4, with D possibly being TRBD1 (7 bases). The CDR3 is made up of 18 amino acids. Trimming left V 3 bases short and J 13 bases short, with 31 bases between. Germline V gene lookup returns CDR1 SGHNT and CDR2 YENEEA. CDR3 sequence reads: CASSFPSRQGGRKQRQYF. The CDR3 DNA reads as TGTGCCAGCAGCTTTCCCTCTCGACAGGGAGGTAGGAAACAACGACAGTACTTC.

A remark on this clone: The same CDR3 can be traced to other DNA sequences in this sample. The chain combines TRBV5-1 with TRBJ2-3; D might be TRBD2 (5 bases). CDR3 length: 15 amino acids. Per germline, CDR1 SGHRS and CDR2 YFSETQ. Deletions cut 1 base from V and 1 base from J, with 10 bases between. The CDR3 sequence: CASSLRGMGTDTQYF. CDR3 bases: TGCGCCAGCAGCTTGCGGGGTATGGGCACAGATACGCAGTATTTT.

This clone was seen once. The chain is built from TRBV5-6 and TRBJ2-1, with D maybe TRBD2 (6 bases). CDR3 length: 17 amino acids. Between the trimmed V and J ends, which lost 2 bases and 5 bases, there was a span of 20 bases. CDR1 and CDR2 from the germline V gene are SGHDT and YYEEEE. The CDR3 bases are TGTGCCAGCAGCTTATTAGGTGGAGGGCAGAGCAACAATGAGCAGTTCTTC. Protein product: CASSLLGGGQSNNEQFF. Supplemented by reference TRBV5-6 and TRBJ2-1, the full variable domain reads DAGVTQSPTHLIKTRGQQVTLRCSPKSGHDTVSWYQQALGQGPQFIFQYYEEEERQRGNFPDRFSGHQFPNYSSELNVNALLLGDSALYLCASSLLGGGQSNNEQFFGPGTRLTVL.